These T cell receptor beta chains were read from a single sample in a study of cytotoxic CD8 clonotypes in ibrutinib-treated CLL. Measured with immunoSEQ multiplex PCR; TCRdb has only the in-frame clones, and not every one. The sample has approximately 300,000 clones; about 77% are singletons. The sample was PBMCs, taken before ibrutinib treatment. Receptors originate from a human donor with chronic lymphocytic leukemia. The CDR3 runs from the conserved cysteine through the conserved F or W. Each record gives: clone size, V gene, J gene, D gene, CDR3 protein, CDR3 DNA. The D gene is left open where the match is weak. Rows may omit the clone size; those that give it use once, few, many or a size class.

clone size: NA; V gene: TRBV18; J gene: TRBJ2-6; D gene: NA; CDR3 protein: CASSPTPGANVLTF; CDR3 DNA: TGTGCCAGCTCACCTACGCCCGGGGCCAACGTCCTGACTTTC
clone size: NA; V gene: TRBV6-1; J gene: TRBJ2-7; D gene: NA; CDR3 protein: CASSEIIREWHEQYF; CDR3 DNA: TGTGCCAGCAGTGAAATTATACGGGAGTGGCACGAGCAGTACTTC
clone size: NA; V gene: TRBV7-2; J gene: TRBJ1-1; D gene: NA; CDR3 protein: CASSFRDGGTEAFF; CDR3 DNA: TGTGCCAGCAGCTTCAGGGACGGGGGCACTGAAGCTTTCTTT
clone size: NA; V gene: TRBV7-8; J gene: TRBJ2-7; D gene: TRBD2; CDR3 protein: CASSTSASGSVGAYEQYF; CDR3 DNA: TGTGCCAGCAGCACGTCTGCTAGCGGGAGTGTTGGGGCCTACGAGCAGTACTTC
clone size: NA; V gene: TRBV5-1; J gene: TRBJ2-7; D gene: TRBD2; CDR3 protein: CASSSSGLAGGLYYEQYF; CDR3 DNA: TGCGCCAGCAGCTCGTCGGGACTAGCGGGAGGGCTATACTACGAGCAGTACTTC
clone size: NA; V gene: TRBV5-6; J gene: TRBJ1-6; D gene: NA; CDR3 protein: CASSLWQNYNSPLHF; CDR3 DNA: TGTGCCAGCAGCTTGTGGCAGAACTATAATTCACCCCTCCACTTT
clone size: NA; V gene: TRBV5-1; J gene: TRBJ2-3; D gene: TRBD1; CDR3 protein: CASSFGRGRTDTQYF; CDR3 DNA: TGCGCCAGCAGCTTTGGCAGGGGGCGTACAGATACGCAGTATTTT
clone size: NA; V gene: TRBV2; J gene: TRBJ2-2; D gene: NA; CDR3 protein: CASSETGTTNTGELFF; CDR3 DNA: TGTGCCAGCAGTGAAACAGGGACTACGAACACCGGGGAGCTGTTTTTT
clone size: NA; V gene: TRBV9; J gene: TRBJ2-1; D gene: TRBD2; CDR3 protein: CASSVVGSGVNEQFF; CDR3 DNA: TGTGCCAGCAGCGTAGTTGGTAGCGGGGTAAATGAGCAGTTCTTC
clone size: NA; V gene: TRBV5-1; J gene: TRBJ2-5; D gene: NA; CDR3 protein: CASSPYGEETQYF; CDR3 DNA: TGCGCCAGCAGCCCCTACGGGGAAGAGACCCAGTACTTC
clone size: few; V gene: TRBV7-8; J gene: TRBJ2-1; D gene: NA; CDR3 protein: CASSLDRANEQFF; CDR3 DNA: TGTGCCAGCAGCTTAGACAGGGCGAATGAGCAGTTCTTC
clone size: few; V gene: TRBV27; J gene: TRBJ2-7; D gene: TRBD1; CDR3 protein: CASSRTGKREQYF; CDR3 DNA: TGTGCCAGCAGCAGGACAGGGAAGCGCGAGCAGTACTTC
clone size: NA; V gene: TRBV16; J gene: TRBJ2-3; D gene: NA; CDR3 protein: CASSPPGADTQYF; CDR3 DNA: TGTGCCAGCAGCCCCCCAGGGGCAGATACGCAGTATTTT
clone size: once; V gene: TRBV11-2; J gene: TRBJ2-7; D gene: NA; CDR3 protein: CASSLDRGPLSYEQYF; CDR3 DNA: TGTGCCAGCAGCTTAGATCGGGGGCCCCTTTCCTACGAGCAGTACTTC
clone size: NA; V gene: TRBV7-2; J gene: TRBJ2-3; D gene: NA; CDR3 protein: CASSPNAGTDTQYF; CDR3 DNA: TGTGCCAGCAGCCCAAATGCGGGCACAGATACGCAGTATTTT
clone size: NA; V gene: TRBV29-1; J gene: TRBJ1-1; D gene: TRBD1; CDR3 protein: CSVHSNSGGTEAFF; CDR3 DNA: TGCAGCGTGCATAGCAATTCAGGGGGGACTGAAGCTTTCTTT
clone size: NA; V gene: TRBV9; J gene: TRBJ2-3; D gene: TRBD2; CDR3 protein: CASSVDPGLAGVTQYF; CDR3 DNA: TGTGCCAGCAGCGTAGATCCGGGACTAGCGGGTGTTACGCAGTATTTT
clone size: NA; V gene: TRBV11-2; J gene: TRBJ1-3; D gene: NA; CDR3 protein: CASSLQAQGGNTIYF; CDR3 DNA: TGTGCCAGCAGCCTCCAAGCTCAGGGGGGAAACACCATATATTTT
clone size: NA; V gene: TRBV5-4; J gene: TRBJ2-7; D gene: NA; CDR3 protein: CASSDTGLRSYEQYF; CDR3 DNA: TGTGCCAGCAGCGACACGGGACTCCGATCCTACGAGCAGTACTTC
clone size: NA; V gene: TRBV5-1; J gene: TRBJ1-2; D gene: NA; CDR3 protein: CASSATGTRYLNYGYTF; CDR3 DNA: TGCGCCAGCAGCGCAACCGGGACCCGTTACCTCAACTATGGCTACACCTTC
clone size: NA; V gene: TRBV28; J gene: TRBJ1-1; D gene: NA; CDR3 protein: CASSLIVNTEAFF; CDR3 DNA: TGTGCCAGCAGTTTAATTGTGAACACTGAAGCTTTCTTT
clone size: NA; V gene: TRBV29-1; J gene: TRBJ2-7; D gene: NA; CDR3 protein: CSVTGWTDLGYEQYF; CDR3 DNA: TGCAGCGTGACGGGGTGGACGGACCTAGGCTACGAGCAGTACTTC
clone size: NA; V gene: TRBV4-3; J gene: TRBJ2-1; D gene: NA; CDR3 protein: CASSQGVERGNEQFF; CDR3 DNA: TGCGCCAGCAGCCAAGGGGTTGAGAGGGGTAATGAGCAGTTCTTC
clone size: NA; V gene: TRBV9; J gene: TRBJ1-2; D gene: TRBD1; CDR3 protein: CASTTGVSGYGYTF; CDR3 DNA: TGTGCCAGCACGACAGGGGTTAGTGGCTATGGCTACACCTTC
clone size: NA; V gene: TRBV28; J gene: TRBJ1-2; D gene: NA; CDR3 protein: CASSFEGSPGGYTF; CDR3 DNA: TGTGCCAGCAGTTTTGAAGGGTCTCCAGGGGGCTACACCTTC
clone size: NA; V gene: TRBV27; J gene: TRBJ2-7; D gene: NA; CDR3 protein: CASSPRVDSGEQYF; CDR3 DNA: TGTGCCAGCAGTCCCAGGGTAGATTCGGGCGAGCAGTACTTC
clone size: NA; V gene: TRBV15; J gene: TRBJ2-3; D gene: NA; CDR3 protein: CATSSEFVLQYF; CDR3 DNA: TGTGCCACCAGCAGTGAATTCGTTCTGCAGTATTTT
clone size: NA; V gene: TRBV5-1; J gene: TRBJ2-3; D gene: TRBD2; CDR3 protein: CASSLGTSGGDTQYF; CDR3 DNA: TGCGCCAGCAGCTTGGGGACTAGCGGGGGAGATACGCAGTATTTT
clone size: NA; V gene: TRBV10-3; J gene: TRBJ1-1; D gene: NA; CDR3 protein: CAMSLAGGNTEAFF; CDR3 DNA: TGTGCCATGAGCCTTGCAGGCGGGAACACTGAAGCTTTCTTT
clone size: once; V gene: TRBV20-1; J gene: TRBJ1-2; D gene: TRBD1; CDR3 protein: CSERTGYGYTF; CDR3 DNA: TGCAGTGAAAGGACAGGCTATGGCTACACCTTC
clone size: NA; V gene: TRBV9; J gene: TRBJ2-3; D gene: TRBD2; CDR3 protein: CASSALALPTDTQYF; CDR3 DNA: TGTGCCAGCAGCGCACTAGCGTTGCCCACAGATACGCAGTATTTT
clone size: NA; V gene: TRBV9; J gene: TRBJ1-3; D gene: TRBD1; CDR3 protein: CASSLGQGSGNTIYF; CDR3 DNA: TGTGCCAGCAGTCTCGGACAGGGCTCTGGAAACACCATATATTTT
clone size: NA; V gene: TRBV11-2; J gene: TRBJ1-2; D gene: NA; CDR3 protein: CASSLERNGYTF; CDR3 DNA: TGTGCCAGCAGCTTAGAGAGGAACGGCTACACCTTC
clone size: NA; V gene: TRBV7-2; J gene: TRBJ2-6; D gene: NA; CDR3 protein: CASSPGQPGANVLTF; CDR3 DNA: TGTGCCAGCAGCCCCGGACAGCCCGGGGCCAACGTCCTGACTTTC
clone size: NA; V gene: TRBV10-1; J gene: TRBJ2-1; D gene: NA; CDR3 protein: CASSGAPVGNEQFF; CDR3 DNA: TGCGCCAGCAGTGGGGCCCCCGTCGGCAATGAGCAGTTCTTC